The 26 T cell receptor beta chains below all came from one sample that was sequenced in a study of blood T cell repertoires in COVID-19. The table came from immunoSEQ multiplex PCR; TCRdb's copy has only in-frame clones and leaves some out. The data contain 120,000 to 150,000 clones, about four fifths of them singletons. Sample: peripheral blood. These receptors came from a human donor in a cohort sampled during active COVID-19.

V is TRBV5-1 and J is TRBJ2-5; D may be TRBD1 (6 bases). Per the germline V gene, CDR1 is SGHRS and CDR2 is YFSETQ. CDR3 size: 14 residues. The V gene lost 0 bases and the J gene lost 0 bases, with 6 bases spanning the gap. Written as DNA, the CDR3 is TGCGCCAGCAGCTTGGGGGGGCACCAAGAGACCCAGTACTTC. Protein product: CASSLGGHQETQYF. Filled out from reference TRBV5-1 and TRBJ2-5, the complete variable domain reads KAGVTQTPRYLIKTRGQQVTLSCSPISGHRSVSWYQQTPGQGLQFLFEYFSETQRNKGNFPGRFSGRQFSNSRSEMNVSTLELGDSALYLCASSLGGHQETQYFGPGTRLLVL.

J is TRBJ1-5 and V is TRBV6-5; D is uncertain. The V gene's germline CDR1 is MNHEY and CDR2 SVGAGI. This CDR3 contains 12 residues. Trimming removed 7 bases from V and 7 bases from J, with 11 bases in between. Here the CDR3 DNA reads TGTGCCAGCAAGTTGGCAGGCCAGCCCCAGCATTTT. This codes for CASKLAGQPQHF.

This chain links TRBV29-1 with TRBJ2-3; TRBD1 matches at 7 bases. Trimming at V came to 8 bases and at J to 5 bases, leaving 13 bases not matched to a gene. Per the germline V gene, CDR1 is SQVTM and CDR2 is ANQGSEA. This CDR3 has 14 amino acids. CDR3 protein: CSIGTVGLRDTQYF. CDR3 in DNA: TGCAGCATCGGGACAGTAGGATTAAGAGATACGCAGTATTTT.

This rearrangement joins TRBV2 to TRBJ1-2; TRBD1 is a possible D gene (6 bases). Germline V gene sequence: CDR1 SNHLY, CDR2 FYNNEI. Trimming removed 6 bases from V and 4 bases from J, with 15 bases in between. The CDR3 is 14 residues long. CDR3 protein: CASRTGDSLYGYTF. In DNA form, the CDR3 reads TGTGCCAGCAGGACAGGAGATAGCCTCTATGGCTACACCTTC.

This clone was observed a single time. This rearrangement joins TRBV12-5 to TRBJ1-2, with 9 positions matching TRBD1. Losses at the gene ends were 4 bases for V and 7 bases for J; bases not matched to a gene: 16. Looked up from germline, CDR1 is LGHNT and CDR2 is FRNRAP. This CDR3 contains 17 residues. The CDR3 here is CASGSAVTGGRGRGYTF. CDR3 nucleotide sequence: TGTGCTAGTGGTTCCGCCGTGACAGGGGGTAGAGGCCGTGGCTACACCTTC.

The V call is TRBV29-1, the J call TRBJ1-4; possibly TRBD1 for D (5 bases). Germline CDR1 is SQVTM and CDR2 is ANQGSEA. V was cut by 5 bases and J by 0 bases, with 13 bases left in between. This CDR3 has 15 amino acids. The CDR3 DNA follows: TGCAGCGTTCGGGACTTCGGGGCAACTAATGAAAAACTGTTTTTT. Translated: CSVRDFGATNEKLFF.

The CDR3 region is CASSFYGTGDEKLFF. CDR3 coding DNA: TGTGCCAGCAGCTTTTACGGGACTGGGGATGAAAAACTGTTTTTT. The chain joins TRBV5-4 to TRBJ1-4; weak D call: TRBD1 (5 bases). Germline CDR1 reads SGHNT; CDR2 reads YYREEE (reference sequence). V was shortened by 2 bases and J by 6 bases, with 14 bases between the two germline ends. The CDR3 is made up of 15 amino acids.

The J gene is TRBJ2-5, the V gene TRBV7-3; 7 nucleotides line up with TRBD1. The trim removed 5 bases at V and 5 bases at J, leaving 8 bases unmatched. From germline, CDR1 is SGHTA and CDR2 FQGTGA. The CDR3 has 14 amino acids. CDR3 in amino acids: CASSLDRVSETQYF. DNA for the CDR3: TGTGCCAGCAGCCTAGACAGGGTATCCGAGACCCAGTACTTC. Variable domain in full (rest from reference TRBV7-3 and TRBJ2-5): GAGVSQTPSNKVTEKGKYVELRCDPISGHTALYWYRQSLGQGPEFLIYFQGTGAADDSGLPNDRFFAVRPEGSVSTLKIQRTERGDSAVYLCASSLDRVSETQYFGPGTRLLVL.

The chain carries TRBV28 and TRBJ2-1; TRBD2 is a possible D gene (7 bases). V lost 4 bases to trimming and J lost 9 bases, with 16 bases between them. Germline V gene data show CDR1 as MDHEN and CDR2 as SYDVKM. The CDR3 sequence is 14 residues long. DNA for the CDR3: TGTGCCAGCAGTTCGGGGGGCCTTATGAGTGAGCAGTTCTTC. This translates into CASSSGGLMSEQFF.

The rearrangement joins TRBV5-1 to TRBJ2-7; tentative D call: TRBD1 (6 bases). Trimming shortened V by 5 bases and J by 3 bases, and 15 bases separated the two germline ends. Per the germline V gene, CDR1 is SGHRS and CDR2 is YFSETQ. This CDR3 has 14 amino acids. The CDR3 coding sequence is TGCGCCAGCAGATCCTCGGGACAAGACTACGAGCAGTACTTC. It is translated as CASRSSGQDYEQYF.

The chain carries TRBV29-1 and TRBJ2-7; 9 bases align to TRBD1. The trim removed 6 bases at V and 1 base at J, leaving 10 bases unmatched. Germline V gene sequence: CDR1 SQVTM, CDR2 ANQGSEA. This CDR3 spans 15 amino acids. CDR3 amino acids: CSVEGTGLTSYEQYF. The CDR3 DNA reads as TGCAGCGTCGAGGGGACAGGGCTAACGTCCTACGAGCAGTACTTC.

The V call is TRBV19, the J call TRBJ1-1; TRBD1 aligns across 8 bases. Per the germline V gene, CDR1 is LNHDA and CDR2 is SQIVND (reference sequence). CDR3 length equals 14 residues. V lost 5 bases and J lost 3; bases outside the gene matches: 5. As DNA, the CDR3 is TGTGCCAGTAGTCACCGGACAGGGTACACTGAAGCTTTCTTT. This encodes CASSHRTGYTEAFF.

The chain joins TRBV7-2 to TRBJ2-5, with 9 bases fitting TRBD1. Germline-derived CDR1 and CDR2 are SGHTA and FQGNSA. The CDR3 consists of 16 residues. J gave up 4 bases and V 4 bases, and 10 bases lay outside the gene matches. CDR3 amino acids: CASSYSAGQGRETQYF. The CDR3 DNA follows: TGTGCCAGCAGCTATTCGGCCGGACAGGGGCGAGAGACCCAGTACTTC.

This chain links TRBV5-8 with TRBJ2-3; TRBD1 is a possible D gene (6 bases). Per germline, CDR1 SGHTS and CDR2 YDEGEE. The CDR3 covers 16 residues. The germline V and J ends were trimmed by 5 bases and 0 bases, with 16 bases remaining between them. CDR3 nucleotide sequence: TGTGCCAGCAGTTACGGGACACAAGGAAGCACAGATACGCAGTATTTT. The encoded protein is CASSYGTQGSTDTQYF.

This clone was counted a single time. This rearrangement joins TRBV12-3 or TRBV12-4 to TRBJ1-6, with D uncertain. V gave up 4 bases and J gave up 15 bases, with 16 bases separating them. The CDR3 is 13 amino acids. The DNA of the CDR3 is TGTGCCAGCAGTTCTACCGCCATGAGTGGCCTCCACTTT. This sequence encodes CASSSTAMSGLHF.

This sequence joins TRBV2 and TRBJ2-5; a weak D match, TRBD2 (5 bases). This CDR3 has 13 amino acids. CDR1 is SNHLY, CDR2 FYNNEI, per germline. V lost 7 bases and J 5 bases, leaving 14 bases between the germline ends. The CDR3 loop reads CASTSTPGETQYF. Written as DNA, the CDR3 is TGTGCCAGCACCTCGACTCCGGGGGAGACCCAGTACTTC.

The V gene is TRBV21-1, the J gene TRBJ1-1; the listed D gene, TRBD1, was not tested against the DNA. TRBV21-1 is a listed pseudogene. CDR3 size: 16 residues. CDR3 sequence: CASRPPLYTIRTEAFF. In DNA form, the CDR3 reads TGTGCCAGCAGACCGCCTTTATACACAATTCGCACTGAAGCTTTCTTT.

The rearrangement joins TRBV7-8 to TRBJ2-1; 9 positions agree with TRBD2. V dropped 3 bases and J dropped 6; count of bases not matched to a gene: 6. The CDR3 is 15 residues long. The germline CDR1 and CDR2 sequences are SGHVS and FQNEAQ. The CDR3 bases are TGTGCCAGCAGCTTTGGCGGGGGGGCCGGCAATGAGCAGTTCTTC. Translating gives CASSFGGGAGNEQFF.

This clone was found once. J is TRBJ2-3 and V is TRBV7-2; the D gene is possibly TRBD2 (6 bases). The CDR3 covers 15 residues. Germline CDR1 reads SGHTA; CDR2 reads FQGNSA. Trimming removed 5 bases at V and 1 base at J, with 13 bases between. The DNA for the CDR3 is TGTGCCAGCAGCCCTAGGGACTTGGGCACAGATACGCAGTATTTT. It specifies CASSPRDLGTDTQYF.

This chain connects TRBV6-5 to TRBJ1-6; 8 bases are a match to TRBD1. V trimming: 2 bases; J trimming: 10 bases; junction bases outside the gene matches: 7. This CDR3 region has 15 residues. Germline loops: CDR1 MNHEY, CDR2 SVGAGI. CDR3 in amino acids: CASSYDYRGGSPLHF. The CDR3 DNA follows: TGTGCCAGCAGTTACGACTACAGGGGGGGCTCACCCCTCCACTTT.

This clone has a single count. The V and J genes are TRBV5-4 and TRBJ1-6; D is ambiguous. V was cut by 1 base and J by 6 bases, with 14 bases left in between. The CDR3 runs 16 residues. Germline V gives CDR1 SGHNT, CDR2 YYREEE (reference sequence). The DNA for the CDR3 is TGTGCCAGCAGCTTGCCGACATTGGTTGGTAATTCACCCCTCCACTTT. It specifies CASSLPTLVGNSPLHF. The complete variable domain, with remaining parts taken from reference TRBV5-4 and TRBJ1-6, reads ETGVTQSPTHLIKTRGQQVTLRCSSQSGHNTVSWYQQALGQGPQFIFQYYREEENGRGNFPPRFSGLQFPNYSSELNVNALELDDSALYLCASSLPTLVGNSPLHFGNGTRLTVT.

Here the CDR3 reads CASSTYSGDGYTF. CDR3 DNA: TGTGCCAGCAGCACCTACTCGGGAGATGGCTACACCTTC. The gene calls are TRBV9 and TRBJ1-2; D gene unclear. V lost 4 bases, J lost 6 bases, and 13 bases lay in between. Germline V gene sequence: CDR1 SGDLS, CDR2 YYNGEE. This CDR3 region has 13 residues.

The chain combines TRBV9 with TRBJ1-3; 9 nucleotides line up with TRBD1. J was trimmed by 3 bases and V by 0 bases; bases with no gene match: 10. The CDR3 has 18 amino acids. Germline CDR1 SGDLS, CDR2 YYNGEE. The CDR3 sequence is CASSVEPGQGALGNTIYF. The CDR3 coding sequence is TGTGCCAGCAGCGTAGAACCGGGACAGGGTGCCCTTGGAAACACCATATATTTT.

Here the CDR3 DNA reads TGTGCCACCCAGAGGGGACCCTCGGCGGGAAATGAGCAGTTCTTC. This sequence encodes CATQRGPSAGNEQFF. The chain carries TRBV6-5 and TRBJ2-1; possible D gene TRBD2, 6 bases. The CDR3 extends over 15 amino acids. V was trimmed by 10 bases and J by 7 bases, leaving 23 bases between them. Per germline, CDR1 MNHEY and CDR2 SVGAGI.

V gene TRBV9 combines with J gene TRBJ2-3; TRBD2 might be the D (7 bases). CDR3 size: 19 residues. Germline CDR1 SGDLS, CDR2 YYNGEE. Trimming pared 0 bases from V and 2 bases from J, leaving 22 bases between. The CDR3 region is CASSVATSAGAMLTDTQYF. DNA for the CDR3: TGTGCCAGCAGCGTAGCTACGTCCGCGGGGGCAATGCTCACAGATACGCAGTATTTT. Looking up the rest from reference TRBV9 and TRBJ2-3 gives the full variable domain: DSGVTQTPKHLITATGQRVTLRCSPRSGDLSVYWYQQSLDQGLQFLIQYYNGEERAKGNILERFSAQQFPDLHSELNLSSLELGDSALYFCASSVATSAGAMLTDTQYFGPGTRLTVL.

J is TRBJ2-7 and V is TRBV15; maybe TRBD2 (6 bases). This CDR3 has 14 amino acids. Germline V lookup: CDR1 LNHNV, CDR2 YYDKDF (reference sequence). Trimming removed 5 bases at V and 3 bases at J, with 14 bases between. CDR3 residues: CATSQAAGFYEQYF. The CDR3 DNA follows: TGTGCCACCAGCCAAGCCGCGGGATTCTACGAGCAGTACTTC.